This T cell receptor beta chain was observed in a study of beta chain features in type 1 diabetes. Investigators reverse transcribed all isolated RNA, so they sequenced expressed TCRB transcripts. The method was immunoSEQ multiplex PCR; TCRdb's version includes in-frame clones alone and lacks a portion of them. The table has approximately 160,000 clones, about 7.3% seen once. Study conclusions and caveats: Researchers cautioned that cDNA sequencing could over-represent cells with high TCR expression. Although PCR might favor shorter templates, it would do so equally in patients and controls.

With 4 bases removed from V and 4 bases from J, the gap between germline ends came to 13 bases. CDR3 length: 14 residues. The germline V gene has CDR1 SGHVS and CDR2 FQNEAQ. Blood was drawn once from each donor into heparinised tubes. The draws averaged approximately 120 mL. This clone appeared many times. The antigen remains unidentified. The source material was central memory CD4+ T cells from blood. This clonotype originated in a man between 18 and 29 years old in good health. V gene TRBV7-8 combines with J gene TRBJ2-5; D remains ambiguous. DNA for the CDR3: TGTGCCAGCAGCTCGGCAGGCCTGCGAGAGACCCAGTACTTC. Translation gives CASSSAGLRETQYF.